This paragraph reports one TCR beta chain. Trimming took 3 bases from V and 3 from J, leaving 16 bases between them. Germline-derived CDR1 and CDR2 are LGHNA and YSLEER. The CDR3 totals 16 residues. Sequenced by immunoSEQ multiplex PCR; TCRdb stores in-frame clones only, minus some. Of around 200,000 clones in the sample, approximately 87% are singletons; the top ten hold just under 0.9%. This sample stems from a study of blood T cell repertoires in COVID-19. The receptor's source is a woman aged 18-29 years who had recovered from COVID-19. V and J are TRBV4-3 and TRBJ2-3, with D perhaps TRBD1 (5 bases). Material for sequencing was peripheral blood. The CDR3 here is CASSQTLMGRTDTQYF. In DNA form, the CDR3 reads TGCGCCAGCAGCCAGACTCTGATGGGGCGGACAGATACGCAGTATTTT.